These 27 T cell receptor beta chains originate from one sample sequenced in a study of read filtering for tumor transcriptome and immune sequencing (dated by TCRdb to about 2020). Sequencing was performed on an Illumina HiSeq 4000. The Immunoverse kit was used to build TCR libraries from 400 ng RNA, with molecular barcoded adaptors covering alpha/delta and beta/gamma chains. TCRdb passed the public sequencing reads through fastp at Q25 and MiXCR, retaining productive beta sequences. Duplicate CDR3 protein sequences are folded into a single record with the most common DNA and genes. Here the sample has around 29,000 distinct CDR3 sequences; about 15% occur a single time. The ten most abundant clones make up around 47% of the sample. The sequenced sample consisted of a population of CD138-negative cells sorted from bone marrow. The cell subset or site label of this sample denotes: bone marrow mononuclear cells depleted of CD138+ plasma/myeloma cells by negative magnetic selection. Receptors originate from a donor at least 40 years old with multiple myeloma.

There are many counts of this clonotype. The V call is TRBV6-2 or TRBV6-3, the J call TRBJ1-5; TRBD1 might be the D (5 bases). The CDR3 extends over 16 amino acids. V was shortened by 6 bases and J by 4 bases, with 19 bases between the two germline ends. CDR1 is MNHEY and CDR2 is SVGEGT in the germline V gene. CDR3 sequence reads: CASSSGGSPGNQPQHF. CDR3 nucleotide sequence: TGTGCCAGCAGCAGTGGGGGGTCCCCAGGGAATCAGCCCCAGCATTTT.

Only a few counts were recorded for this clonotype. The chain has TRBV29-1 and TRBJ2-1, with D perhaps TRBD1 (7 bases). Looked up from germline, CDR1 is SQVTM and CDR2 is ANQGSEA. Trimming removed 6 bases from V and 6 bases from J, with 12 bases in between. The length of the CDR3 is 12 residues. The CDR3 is CSVGGQTNEQFF. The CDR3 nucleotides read TGCAGCGTGGGGGGACAGACCAATGAGCAGTTCTTC.

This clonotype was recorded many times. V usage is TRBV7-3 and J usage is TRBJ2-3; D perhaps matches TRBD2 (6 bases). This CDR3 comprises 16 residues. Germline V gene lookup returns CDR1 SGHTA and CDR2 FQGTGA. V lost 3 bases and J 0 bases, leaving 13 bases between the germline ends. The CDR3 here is CASSLSRSGSTDTQYF. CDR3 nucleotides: TGTGCCAGCAGCTTGAGCAGGAGCGGGAGCACAGATACGCAGTATTTT.

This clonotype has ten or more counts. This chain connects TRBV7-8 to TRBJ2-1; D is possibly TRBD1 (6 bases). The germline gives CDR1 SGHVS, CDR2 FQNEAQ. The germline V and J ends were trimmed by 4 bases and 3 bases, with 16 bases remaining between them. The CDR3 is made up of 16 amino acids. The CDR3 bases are TGTGCCAGCAGCTGGACCGGGACACTACTCTACAATGAGCAGTTCTTC. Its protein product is CASSWTGTLLYNEQFF.

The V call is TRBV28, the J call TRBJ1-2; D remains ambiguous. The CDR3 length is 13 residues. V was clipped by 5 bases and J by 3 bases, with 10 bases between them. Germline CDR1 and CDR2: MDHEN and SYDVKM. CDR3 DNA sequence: TGTGCCAGCAGTGGCACACCTGACTATGGCTACACCTTC. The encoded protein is CASSGTPDYGYTF.

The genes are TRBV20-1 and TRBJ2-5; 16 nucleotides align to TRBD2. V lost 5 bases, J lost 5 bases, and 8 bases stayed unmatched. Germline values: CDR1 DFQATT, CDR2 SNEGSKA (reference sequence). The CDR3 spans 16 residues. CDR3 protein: CSASGLAGGLDETQYF. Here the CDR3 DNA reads TGCAGTGCTTCGGGACTAGCGGGAGGGCTTGATGAGACCCAGTACTTC.

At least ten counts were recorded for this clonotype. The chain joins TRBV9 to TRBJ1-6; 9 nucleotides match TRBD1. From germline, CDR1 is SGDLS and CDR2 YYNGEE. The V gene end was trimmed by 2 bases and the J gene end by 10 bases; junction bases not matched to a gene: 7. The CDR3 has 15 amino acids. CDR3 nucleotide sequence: TGTGCCAGCAGCGTCATGACAGGGGGGAGCTCACCCCTCCACTTT. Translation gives CASSVMTGGSSPLHF.

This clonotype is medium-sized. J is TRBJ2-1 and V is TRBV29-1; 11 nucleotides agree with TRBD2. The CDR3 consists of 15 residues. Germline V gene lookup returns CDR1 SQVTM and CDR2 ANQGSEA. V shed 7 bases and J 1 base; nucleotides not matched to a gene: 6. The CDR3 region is CSGILAGGSYNEQFF. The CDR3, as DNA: TGCAGCGGGATTTTAGCGGGAGGGTCCTACAATGAGCAGTTCTTC.

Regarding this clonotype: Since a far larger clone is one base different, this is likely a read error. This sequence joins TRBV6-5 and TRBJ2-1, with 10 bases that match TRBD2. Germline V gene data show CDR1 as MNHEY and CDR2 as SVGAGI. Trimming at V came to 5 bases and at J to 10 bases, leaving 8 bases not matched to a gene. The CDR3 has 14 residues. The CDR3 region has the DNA TGTGCCAGCAGTCAAGGGACTAGCGCCAGAGAGCAGTTCTTC. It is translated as CASSQGTSAREQFF.

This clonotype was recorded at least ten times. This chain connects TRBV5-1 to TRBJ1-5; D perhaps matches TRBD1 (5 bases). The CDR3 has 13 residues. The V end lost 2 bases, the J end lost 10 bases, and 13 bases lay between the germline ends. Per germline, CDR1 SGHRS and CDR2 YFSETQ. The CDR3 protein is CASSLGGAHPQHF. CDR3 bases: TGCGCCAGCAGCTTAGGAGGGGCTCACCCCCAGCATTTT.

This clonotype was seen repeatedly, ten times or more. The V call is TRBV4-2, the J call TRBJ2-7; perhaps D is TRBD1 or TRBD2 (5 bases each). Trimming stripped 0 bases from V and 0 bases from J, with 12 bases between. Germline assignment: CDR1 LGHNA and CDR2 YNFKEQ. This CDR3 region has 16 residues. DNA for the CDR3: TGTGCCAGCAGCCAAGAATGGGGCGCGGGCTCCTACGAGCAGTACTTC. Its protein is CASSQEWGAGSYEQYF.

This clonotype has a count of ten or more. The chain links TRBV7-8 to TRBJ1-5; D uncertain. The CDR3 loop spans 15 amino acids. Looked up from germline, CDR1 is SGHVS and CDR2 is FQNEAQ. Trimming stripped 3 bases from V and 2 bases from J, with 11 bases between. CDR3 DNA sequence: TGTGCCAGCAGCTTTGGACGGTTTGGCAATCAGCCCCAGCATTTT. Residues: CASSFGRFGNQPQHF.

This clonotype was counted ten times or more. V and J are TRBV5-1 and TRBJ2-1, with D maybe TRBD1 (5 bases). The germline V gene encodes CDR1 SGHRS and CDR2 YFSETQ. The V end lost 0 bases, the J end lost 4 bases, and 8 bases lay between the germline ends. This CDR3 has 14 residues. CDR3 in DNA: TGCGCCAGCAGCTTGGTCCAGGGATACAATGAGCAGTTCTTC. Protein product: CASSLVQGYNEQFF.

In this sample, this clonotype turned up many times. The CDR3 region is CASSYLSRDGYTF. Written as DNA, the CDR3 is TGTGCCAGCAGTTACTTGTCCAGGGATGGCTACACCTTC. The gene calls are TRBV6-2 or TRBV6-3 and TRBJ1-2; TRBD1 might be the D (5 bases). This CDR3 has 13 amino acids. Deletions cut 1 base from V and 6 bases from J, with 9 bases between. Germline assignment: CDR1 MNHEY and CDR2 SVGEGT.

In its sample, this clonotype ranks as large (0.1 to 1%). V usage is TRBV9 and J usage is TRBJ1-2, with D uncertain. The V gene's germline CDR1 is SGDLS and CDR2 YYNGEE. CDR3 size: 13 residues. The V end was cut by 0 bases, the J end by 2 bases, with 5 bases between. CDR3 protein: CASSVDINYGYTF. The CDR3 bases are TGTGCCAGCAGCGTAGACATCAACTATGGCTACACCTTC.

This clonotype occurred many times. As DNA, the CDR3 is TGTGCCAGCAGCTTAGGGATCGCCGGGGAGCTGTTTTTT. Protein sequence: CASSLGIAGELFF. The V gene is TRBV11-2, the J gene TRBJ2-2; D remains ambiguous. V was pared by 1 base and J by 6 bases, with 6 bases between. The CDR3 runs to 13 residues. Germline CDR1 and CDR2: SGHAT and FQNNGV.

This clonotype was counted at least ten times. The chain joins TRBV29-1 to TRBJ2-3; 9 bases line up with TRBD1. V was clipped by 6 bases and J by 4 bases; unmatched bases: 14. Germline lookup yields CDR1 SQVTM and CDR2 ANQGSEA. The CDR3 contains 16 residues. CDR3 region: CSVIRPGQGYADTQYF. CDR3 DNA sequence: TGCAGCGTGATTCGACCGGGACAGGGCTACGCAGATACGCAGTATTTT.

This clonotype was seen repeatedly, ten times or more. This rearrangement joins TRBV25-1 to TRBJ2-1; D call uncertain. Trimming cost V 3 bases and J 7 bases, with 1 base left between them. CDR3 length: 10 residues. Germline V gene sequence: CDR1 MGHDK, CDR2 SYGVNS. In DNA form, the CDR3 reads TGTGCCAGCAGTGAGAATGAGCAGTTCTTC. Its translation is CASSENEQFF.

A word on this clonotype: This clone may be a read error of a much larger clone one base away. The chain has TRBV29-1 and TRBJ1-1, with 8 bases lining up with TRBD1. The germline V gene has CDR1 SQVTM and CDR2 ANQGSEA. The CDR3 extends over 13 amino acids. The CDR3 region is CSVRTGSNTEALF. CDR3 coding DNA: TGCAGCGTGAGGACAGGGTCGAACACTGAAGCTCTCTTT.

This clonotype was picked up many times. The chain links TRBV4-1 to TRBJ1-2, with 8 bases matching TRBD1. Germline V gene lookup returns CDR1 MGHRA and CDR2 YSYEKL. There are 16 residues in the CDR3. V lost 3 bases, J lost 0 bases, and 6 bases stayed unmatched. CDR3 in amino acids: CASSQIGQGANYGYTF. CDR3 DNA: TGCGCCAGCAGCCAGATCGGACAGGGAGCTAACTATGGCTACACCTTC.

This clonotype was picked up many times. The CDR3 here is CASSSLSGSLTDTQYF. CDR3 nucleotides: TGTGCCAGCAGTTCCCTTAGCGGAAGCCTCACAGATACGCAGTATTTT. The rearrangement joins TRBV28 to TRBJ2-3; tentatively, D is TRBD2 (6 bases). This CDR3 has 16 residues. Trimming stripped 4 bases from V and 2 bases from J, with 16 bases between. Germline loops: CDR1 MDHEN, CDR2 SYDVKM.

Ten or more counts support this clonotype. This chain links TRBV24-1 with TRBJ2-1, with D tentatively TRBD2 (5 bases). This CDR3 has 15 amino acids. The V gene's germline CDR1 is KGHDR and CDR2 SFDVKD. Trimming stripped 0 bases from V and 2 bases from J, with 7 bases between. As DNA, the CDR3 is TGTGCCACCAGTGATTTGGCGACTACCTACAATGAGCAGTTCTTC. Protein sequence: CATSDLATTYNEQFF.

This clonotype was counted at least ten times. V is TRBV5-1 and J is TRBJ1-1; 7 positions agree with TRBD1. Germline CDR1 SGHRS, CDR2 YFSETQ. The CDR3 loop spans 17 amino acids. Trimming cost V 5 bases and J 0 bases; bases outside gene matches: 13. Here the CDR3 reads CASRGTEGRLMNTEAFF. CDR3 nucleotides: TGCGCCAGCAGGGGGACAGAGGGCCGACTTATGAACACTGAAGCTTTCTTT.

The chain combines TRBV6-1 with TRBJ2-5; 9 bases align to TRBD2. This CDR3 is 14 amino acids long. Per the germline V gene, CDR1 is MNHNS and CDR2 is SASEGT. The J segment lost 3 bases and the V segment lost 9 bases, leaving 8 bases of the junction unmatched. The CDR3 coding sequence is TGTGCCAGTAGTTGGGCTAGCGGGGAAGAGACCCAGTACTTC. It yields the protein CASSWASGEETQYF.

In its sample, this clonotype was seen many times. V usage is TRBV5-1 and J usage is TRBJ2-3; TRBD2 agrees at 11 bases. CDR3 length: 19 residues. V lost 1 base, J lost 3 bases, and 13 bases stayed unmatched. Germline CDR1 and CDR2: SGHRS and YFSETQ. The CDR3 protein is CASSLRRLAGSRGTDTQYF. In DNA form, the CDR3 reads TGCGCCAGCAGCTTGAGGAGACTAGCGGGATCAAGGGGGACAGATACGCAGTATTTT. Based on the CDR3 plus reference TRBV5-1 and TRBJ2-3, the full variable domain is KAGVTQTPRYLIKTRGQQVTLSCSPISGHRSVSWYQQTPGQGLQFLFEYFSETQRNKGNFPGRFSGRQFSNSRSEMNVSTLELGDSALYLCASSLRRLAGSRGTDTQYFGPGTRLTVL.

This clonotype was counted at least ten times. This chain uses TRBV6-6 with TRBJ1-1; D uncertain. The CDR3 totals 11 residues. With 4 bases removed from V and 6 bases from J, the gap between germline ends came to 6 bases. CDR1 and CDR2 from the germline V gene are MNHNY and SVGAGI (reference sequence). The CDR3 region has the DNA TGTGCCAGCAGTTGGGATTCTGAAGCTTTCTTT. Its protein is CASSWDSEAFF.

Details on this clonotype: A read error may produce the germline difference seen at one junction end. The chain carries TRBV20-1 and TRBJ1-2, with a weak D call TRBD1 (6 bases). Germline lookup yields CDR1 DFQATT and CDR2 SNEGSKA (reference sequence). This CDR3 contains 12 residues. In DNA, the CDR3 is TGCAGTGCTAGGGACAGATACTCTGGCTACGCCTTC. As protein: CSARDRYSGYAF.